This TCR beta chain originates from a study of Graves' ophthalmopathy and Graves' hyperthyroidism. Study outcomes and limitations: Discrimination between ophthalmopathy and stable hyperthyroidism by a 13-signature model showed about 88% sensitivity and 70% to 84% specificity. Thyroid clonotypes that were expanded above 0.001 frequency mostly also appeared in blood.

With a duration under 3 months, ophthalmopathy in the donors showed moderate-to-severe activity, CAS ≥3 and NOSPECS ≥4. This clonotype was recorded at least ten times. No antigen is known for it. RNA transcripts were the source from which TCR beta CDR3 regions were amplified. Second-round multiplex PCR came after a first-round RT-PCR that employed HTBI primers. TCRdb reprocessed the multiplex PCR reads via MiXCR and lists one record per CDR3 protein. The repertoire holds over 450,000 distinct CDR3 sequences, with about 15% as singletons. V was clipped by 3 bases and J by 7 bases, with 9 bases between them. This CDR3 has 12 residues.

The receptor comes from a woman in her twenties or thirties with Graves' ophthalmopathy. Sequencing was done on a sample of blood. This chain joins TRBV12-3 or TRBV12-4 and TRBJ2-5, with D unresolved. The DNA for the CDR3 is TGTGCCAGCAGTTTTCCTACCGGGACCCAGTACTTC. Encoded protein: CASSFPTGTQYF.